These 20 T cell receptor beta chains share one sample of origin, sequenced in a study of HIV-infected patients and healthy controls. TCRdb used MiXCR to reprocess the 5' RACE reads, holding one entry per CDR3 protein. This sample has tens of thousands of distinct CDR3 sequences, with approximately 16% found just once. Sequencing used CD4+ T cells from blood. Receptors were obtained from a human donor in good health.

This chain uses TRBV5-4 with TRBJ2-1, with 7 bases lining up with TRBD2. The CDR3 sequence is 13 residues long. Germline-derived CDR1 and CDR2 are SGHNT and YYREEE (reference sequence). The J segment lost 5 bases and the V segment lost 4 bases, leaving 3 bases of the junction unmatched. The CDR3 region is CASSRDYHNEQFF. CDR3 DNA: TGTGCCAGCAGCCGGGACTACCACAATGAGCAGTTCTTC.

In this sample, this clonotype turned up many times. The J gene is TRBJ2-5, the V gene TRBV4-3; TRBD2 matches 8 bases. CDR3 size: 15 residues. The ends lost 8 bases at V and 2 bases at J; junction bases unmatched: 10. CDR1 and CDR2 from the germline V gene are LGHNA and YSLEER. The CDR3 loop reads CASSSSGGSQETQYF. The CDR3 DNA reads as TGCGCCAGCTCTTCCTCGGGGGGGTCTCAAGAGACCCAGTACTTC.

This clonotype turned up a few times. CDR3 region: CASSDPGISTDTQYF. As DNA, the CDR3 is TGTGCCAGCAGTGATCCGGGGATTTCCACAGATACGCAGTATTTT. V usage is TRBV2 and J usage is TRBJ2-3, with TRBD2 as a possible D gene (5 bases). V lost 3 bases and J lost 2, with 12 bases in between. The CDR3 sequence is 15 residues long. Germline CDR1 SNHLY, CDR2 FYNNEI.

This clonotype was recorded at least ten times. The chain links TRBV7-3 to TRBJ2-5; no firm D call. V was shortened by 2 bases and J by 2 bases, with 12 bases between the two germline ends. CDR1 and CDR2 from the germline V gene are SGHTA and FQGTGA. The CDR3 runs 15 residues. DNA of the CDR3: TGTGCCAGCAGCTTATCATCATCTCGTCAAGAGACCCAGTACTTC. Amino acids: CASSLSSSRQETQYF.

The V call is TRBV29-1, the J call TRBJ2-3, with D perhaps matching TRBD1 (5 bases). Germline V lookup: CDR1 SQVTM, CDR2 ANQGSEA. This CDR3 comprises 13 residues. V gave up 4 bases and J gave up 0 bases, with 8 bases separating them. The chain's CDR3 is CSVGQTSTDTQYF. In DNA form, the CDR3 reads TGCAGCGTTGGACAGACTAGCACAGATACGCAGTATTTT.

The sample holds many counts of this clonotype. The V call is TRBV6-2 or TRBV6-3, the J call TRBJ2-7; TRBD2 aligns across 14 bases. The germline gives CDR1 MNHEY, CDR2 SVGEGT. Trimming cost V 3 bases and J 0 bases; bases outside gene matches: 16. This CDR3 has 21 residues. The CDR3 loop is CASSYYSTGLAGDQISYEQYF. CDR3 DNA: TGTGCCAGCAGTTATTACAGTACGGGACTAGCGGGGGATCAGATCTCCTACGAGCAGTACTTC.

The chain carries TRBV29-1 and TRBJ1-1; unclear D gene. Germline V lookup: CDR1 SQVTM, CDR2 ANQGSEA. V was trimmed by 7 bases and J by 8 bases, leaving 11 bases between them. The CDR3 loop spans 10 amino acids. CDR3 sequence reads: CSAVQLEAFF. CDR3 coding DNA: TGCAGCGCCGTTCAGTTAGAAGCTTTCTTT.

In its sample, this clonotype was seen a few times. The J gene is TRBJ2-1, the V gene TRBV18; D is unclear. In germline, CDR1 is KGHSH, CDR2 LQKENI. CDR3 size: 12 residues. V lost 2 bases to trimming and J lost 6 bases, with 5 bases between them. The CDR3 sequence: CASSPGGNEQFF. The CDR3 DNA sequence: TGTGCCAGCTCACCAGGTGGCAATGAGCAGTTCTTC.

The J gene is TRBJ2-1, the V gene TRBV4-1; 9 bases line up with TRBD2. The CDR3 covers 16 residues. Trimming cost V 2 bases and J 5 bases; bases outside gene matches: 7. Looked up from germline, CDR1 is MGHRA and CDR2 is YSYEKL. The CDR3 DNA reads TGCGCCAGCAGCCAAATAGCGGGAGAATCGAACAATGAGCAGTTCTTC. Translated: CASSQIAGESNNEQFF.

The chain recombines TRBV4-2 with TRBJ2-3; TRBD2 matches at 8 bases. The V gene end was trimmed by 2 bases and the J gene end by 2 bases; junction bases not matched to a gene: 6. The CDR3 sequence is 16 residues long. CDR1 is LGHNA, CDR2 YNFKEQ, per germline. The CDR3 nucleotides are TGTGCCAGCAGCCAACCTACGGGGGGGCACACAGATACGCAGTATTTT. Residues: CASSQPTGGHTDTQYF.

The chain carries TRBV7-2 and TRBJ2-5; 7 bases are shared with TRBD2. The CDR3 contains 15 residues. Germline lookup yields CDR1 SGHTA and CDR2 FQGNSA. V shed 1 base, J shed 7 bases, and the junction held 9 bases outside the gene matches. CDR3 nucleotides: TGTGCCAGCAGCTTAGAAGGACTAGTGGAGGGGACCCAGTACTTC. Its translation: CASSLEGLVEGTQYF.

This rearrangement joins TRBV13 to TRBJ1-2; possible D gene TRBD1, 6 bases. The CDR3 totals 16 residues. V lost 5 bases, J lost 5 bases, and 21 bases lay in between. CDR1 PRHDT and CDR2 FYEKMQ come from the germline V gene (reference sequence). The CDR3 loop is CASSQSRMTGRYGYTF. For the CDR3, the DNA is TGTGCCAGCAGCCAGTCCCGGATGACAGGTCGTTATGGCTACACCTTC.

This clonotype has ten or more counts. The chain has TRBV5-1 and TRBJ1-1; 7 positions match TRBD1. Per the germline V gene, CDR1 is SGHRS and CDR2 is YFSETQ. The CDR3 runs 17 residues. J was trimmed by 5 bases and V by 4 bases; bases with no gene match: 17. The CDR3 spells CASSPGTAVLLGTEAFF. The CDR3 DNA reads TGCGCCAGCAGCCCCGGGACAGCCGTCCTTTTAGGTACTGAAGCTTTCTTT.

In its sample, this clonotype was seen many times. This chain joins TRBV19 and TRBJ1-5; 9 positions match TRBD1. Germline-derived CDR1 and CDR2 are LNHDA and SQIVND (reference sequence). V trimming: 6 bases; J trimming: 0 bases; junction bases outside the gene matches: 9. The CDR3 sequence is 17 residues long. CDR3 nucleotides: TGTGCCAGTAGAGTAGGACAGGGGTACTATAGCAATCAGCCCCAGCATTTT. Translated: CASRVGQGYYSNQPQHF.

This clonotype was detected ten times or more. The CDR3 spells CSGAAGVAGRWNEQFF. The CDR3 DNA reads as TGCAGCGGCGCCGCTGGGGTGGCGGGCCGGTGGAATGAGCAGTTCTTC. The rearrangement joins TRBV29-1 to TRBJ2-1; perhaps TRBD2 as D (5 bases). The CDR3 extends over 16 amino acids. Trimming cost V 7 bases and J 7 bases, with 26 bases left between them. Germline V gene sequence: CDR1 SQVTM, CDR2 ANQGSEA.

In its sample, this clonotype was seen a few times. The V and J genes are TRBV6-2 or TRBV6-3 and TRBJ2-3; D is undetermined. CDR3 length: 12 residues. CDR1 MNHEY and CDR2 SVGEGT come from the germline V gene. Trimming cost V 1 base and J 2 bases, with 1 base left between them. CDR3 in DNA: TGTGCCAGCAGTTACTTCACAGATACGCAGTATTTT. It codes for CASSYFTDTQYF.

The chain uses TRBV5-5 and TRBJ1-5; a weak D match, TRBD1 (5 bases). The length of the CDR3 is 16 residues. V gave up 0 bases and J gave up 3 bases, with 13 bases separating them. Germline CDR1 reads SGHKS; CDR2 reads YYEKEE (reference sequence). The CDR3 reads CASSLGKGAFNQPQHF. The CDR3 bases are TGTGCCAGCAGCTTGGGAAAAGGGGCCTTCAATCAGCCCCAGCATTTT. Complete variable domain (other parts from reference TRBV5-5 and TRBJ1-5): DAGVTQSPTHLIKTRGQQVTLRCSPISGHKSVSWYQQVLGQGPQFIFQYYEKEERGRGNFPDRFSARQFPNYSSELNVNALLLGDSALYLCASSLGKGAFNQPQHFGDGTRLSIL.

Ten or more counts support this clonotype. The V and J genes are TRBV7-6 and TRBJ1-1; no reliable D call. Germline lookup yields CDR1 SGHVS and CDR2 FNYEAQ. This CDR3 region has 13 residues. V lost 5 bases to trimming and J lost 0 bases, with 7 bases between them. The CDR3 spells CASSKGLNTEAFF. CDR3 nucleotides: TGTGCCAGCAGCAAGGGATTGAACACTGAAGCTTTCTTT.

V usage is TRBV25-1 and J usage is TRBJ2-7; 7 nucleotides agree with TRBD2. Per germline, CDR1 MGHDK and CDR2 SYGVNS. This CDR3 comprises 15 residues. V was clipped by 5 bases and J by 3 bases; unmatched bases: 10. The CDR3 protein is CASSQGGREYYEQYF. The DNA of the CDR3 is TGTGCCAGCAGTCAGGGCGGGCGGGAGTACTACGAGCAGTACTTC.

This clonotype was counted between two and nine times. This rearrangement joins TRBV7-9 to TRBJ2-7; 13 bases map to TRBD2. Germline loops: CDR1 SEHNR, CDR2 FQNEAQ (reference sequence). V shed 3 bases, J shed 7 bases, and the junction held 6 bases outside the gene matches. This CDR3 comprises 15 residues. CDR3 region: CASSLGLAGSGEQYF. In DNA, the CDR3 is TGTGCCAGCAGCTTGGGACTAGCGGGATCAGGGGAGCAGTACTTC.